This section outlines one T cell receptor beta chain sequence together with its context. This CDR3 spans 17 amino acids. V was pared by 4 bases and J by 4 bases, with 12 bases of the junction left unmatched. Germline CDR1 and CDR2: MNHEY and SMNVEV (reference sequence). The sample originates from a study of blood T cell repertoires in COVID-19. Study-level background: Italy, Spain and the United States were the sources of the convalescent and acute COVID-19 samples.

Authors' methods: By means of reference gene primer amplification, nucleated cell counts were estimated. Assay: immunoSEQ multiplex PCR; the TCRdb copy retains only in-frame clones and omits some. V and J calls and clone size are given by that table; D and trimming were obtained from the DNA. The sample contains approximately 210,000 clones, about four fifths of which appear only once. V and J are TRBV27 and TRBJ1-2; 10 bases agree with TRBD1. The TCR was taken from a woman aged 40 to 50 with acute or convalescent COVID-19. The specimen sequenced was peripheral blood. The CDR3 nucleotides read TGTGCCAGCAGTTCTTCCGGGACAGGGGAGATTGGCTATGGCTACACCTTC. Translation: CASSSSGTGEIGYGYTF.